Following are 2 T cell receptor beta chains from one sample sequenced in a study of CD8 T cells in ankylosing spondylitis. One entry per CDR3 protein, called by TCRdb with MiXCR from the 5' RACE reads. The table shows about 36,000 distinct CDR3 sequences, with around 15% occurring only once. The sequencing input was synovial fluid, either unsorted or a sorted T cell fraction (not recorded which). Every receptor here comes from a male donor with ankylosing spondylitis.

The J gene is TRBJ2-5, the V gene TRBV7-2; 9 bases line up with TRBD2. This CDR3 region has 16 residues. Germline CDR1 reads SGHTA; CDR2 reads FQGNSA. The junction had 11 bases not matched to a gene; V was cut back by 4 bases and J by 5 bases. The CDR3 nucleotides are TGTGCCAGCAGCTCCGTTGGCGGGAGGGCCTGGGAGACCCAGTACTTC. Residues: CASSSVGGRAWETQYF.

This clonotype was counted many times. The rearrangement joins TRBV6-1 to TRBJ2-5, with D unresolved. Trimming shortened V by 1 base and J by 5 bases, and 11 bases separated the two germline ends. Germline V gene sequence: CDR1 MNHNS, CDR2 SASEGT. CDR3 size: 14 residues. The CDR3 loop is CASSEGEETETQYF. The CDR3 DNA follows: TGTGCCAGCAGTGAAGGGGAAGAGACGGAGACCCAGTACTTC.